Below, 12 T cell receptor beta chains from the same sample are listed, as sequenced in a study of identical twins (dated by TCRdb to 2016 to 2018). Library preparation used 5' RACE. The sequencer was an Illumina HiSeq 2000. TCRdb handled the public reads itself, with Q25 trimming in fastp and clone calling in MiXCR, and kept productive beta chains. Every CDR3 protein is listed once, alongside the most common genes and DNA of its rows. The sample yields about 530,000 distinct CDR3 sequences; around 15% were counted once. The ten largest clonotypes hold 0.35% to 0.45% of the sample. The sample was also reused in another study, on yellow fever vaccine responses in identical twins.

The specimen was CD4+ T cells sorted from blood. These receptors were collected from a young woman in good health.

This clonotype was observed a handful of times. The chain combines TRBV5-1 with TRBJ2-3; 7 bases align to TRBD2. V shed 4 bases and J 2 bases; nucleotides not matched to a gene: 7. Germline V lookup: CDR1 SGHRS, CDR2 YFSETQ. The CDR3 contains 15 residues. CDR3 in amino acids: CASSGSGVDTDTQYF. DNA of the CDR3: TGCGCCAGCAGCGGGAGCGGGGTGGACACAGATACGCAGTATTTT. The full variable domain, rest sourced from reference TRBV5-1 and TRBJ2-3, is KAGVTQTPRYLIKTRGQQVTLSCSPISGHRSVSWYQQTPGQGLQFLFEYFSETQRNKGNFPGRFSGRQFSNSRSEMNVSTLELGDSALYLCASSGSGVDTDTQYFGPGTRLTVL.

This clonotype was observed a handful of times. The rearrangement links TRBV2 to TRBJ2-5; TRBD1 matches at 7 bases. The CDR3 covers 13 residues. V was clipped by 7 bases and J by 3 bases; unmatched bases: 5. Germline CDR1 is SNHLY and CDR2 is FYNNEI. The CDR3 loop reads CASNGRGKETQYF. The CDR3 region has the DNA TGTGCCAGCAATGGCAGGGGGAAAGAGACCCAGTACTTC.

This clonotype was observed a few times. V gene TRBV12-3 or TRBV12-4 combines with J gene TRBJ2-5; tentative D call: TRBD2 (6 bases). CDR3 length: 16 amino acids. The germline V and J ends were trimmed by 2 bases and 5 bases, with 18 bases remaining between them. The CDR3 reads CASSLRPEGRAETQYF. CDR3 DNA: TGTGCCAGCAGTTTACGACCGGAGGGCAGGGCGGAGACCCAGTACTTC.

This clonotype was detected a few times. The CDR3 loop reads CASSAQGAVETQYF. As DNA, the CDR3 is TGTGCCAGCAGCGCACAGGGGGCGGTAGAGACCCAGTACTTC. The chain employs TRBV6-1 and TRBJ2-5, with 9 nucleotides matching TRBD1. Germline CDR1 reads MNHNS; CDR2 reads SASEGT. The V gene end was trimmed by 6 bases and the J gene end by 4 bases; junction bases not matched to a gene: 6. This CDR3 spans 14 amino acids.

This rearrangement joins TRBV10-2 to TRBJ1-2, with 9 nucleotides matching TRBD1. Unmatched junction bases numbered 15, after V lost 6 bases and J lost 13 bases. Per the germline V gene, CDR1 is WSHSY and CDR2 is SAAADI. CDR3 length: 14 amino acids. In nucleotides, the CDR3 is TGCGCCAGCAGGGGATCGGGACAGGGCTCGGTTTTCACCTTC. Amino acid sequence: CASRGSGQGSVFTF.

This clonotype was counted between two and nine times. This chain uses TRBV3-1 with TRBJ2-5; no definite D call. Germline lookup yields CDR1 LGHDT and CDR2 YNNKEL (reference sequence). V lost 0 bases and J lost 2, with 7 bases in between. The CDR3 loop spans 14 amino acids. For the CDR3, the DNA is TGTGCCAGCAGCCAAGACCGACTTCAAGAGACCCAGTACTTC. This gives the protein CASSQDRLQETQYF.

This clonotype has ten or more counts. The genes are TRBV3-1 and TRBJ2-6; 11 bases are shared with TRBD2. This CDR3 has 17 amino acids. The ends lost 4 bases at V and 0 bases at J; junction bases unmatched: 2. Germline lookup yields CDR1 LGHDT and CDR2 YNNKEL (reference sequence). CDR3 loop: CASSPTSGSSGANVLTF. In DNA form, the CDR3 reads TGTGCCAGCAGCCCCACTAGCGGGAGCTCTGGGGCCAACGTCCTGACTTTC.

The CDR3 is CASSQDLIEQFF. The CDR3 DNA sequence: TGTGCCAGCAGCCAAGACCTAATCGAGCAGTTCTTC. J is TRBJ2-1 and V is TRBV5-5; D uncertain. Trimming removed 4 bases from V and 10 bases from J, with 12 bases in between. Per the germline V gene, CDR1 is SGHKS and CDR2 is YYEKEE (reference sequence). The length of the CDR3 is 12 residues.

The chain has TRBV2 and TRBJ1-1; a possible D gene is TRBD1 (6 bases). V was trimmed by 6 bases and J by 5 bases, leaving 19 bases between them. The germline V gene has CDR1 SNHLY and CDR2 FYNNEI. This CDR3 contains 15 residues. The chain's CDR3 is CASRTVLKGETEAFF. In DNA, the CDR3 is TGTGCCAGCAGGACGGTTTTGAAGGGGGAAACTGAAGCTTTCTTT.

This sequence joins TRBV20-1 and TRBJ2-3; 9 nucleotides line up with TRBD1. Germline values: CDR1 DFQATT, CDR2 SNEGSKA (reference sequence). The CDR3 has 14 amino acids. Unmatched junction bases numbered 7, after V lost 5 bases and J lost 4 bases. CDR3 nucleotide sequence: TGCAGTGCTTCCCCGGACAGGGGAGCAGATACGCAGTATTTT. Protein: CSASPDRGADTQYF.

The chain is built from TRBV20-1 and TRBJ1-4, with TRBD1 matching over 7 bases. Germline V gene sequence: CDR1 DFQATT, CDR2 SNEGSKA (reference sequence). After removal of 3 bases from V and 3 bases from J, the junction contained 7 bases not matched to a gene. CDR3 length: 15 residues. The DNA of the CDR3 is TGCAGTGCTAGGGTTTTGACAGGGTCTAATGAAAAACTGTTTTTT. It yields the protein CSARVLTGSNEKLFF.

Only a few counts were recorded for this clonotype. CDR3 sequence (DNA): TGCAGTGCATTTTCTAGCGGAGAGATGTATACGCAGTATTTT. Translated, it gives CSAFSSGEMYTQYF. The chain carries TRBV20-1 and TRBJ2-3, with 7 bases identical to TRBD2. The germline V gene encodes CDR1 DFQATT and CDR2 SNEGSKA (reference sequence). With V trimmed by 6 bases and J by 7 bases, 13 bases remained unmatched. This CDR3 has 14 residues.